The source of this T cell receptor beta chain is a study of blood T cell repertoires in COVID-19. About the research overall: Collection of acute and convalescent COVID-19 samples took place in the United States, Italy and Spain. T cells, B-cell-depleted T cells, or PBMCs provided the cDNA or gDNA that served as material.

The length of the CDR3 is 15 residues. Trimming shortened V by 2 bases and J by 4 bases, and 14 bases separated the two germline ends. CDR1 ENHRY and CDR2 SYGVKD come from the germline V gene. The authors' processing: Estimates of nucleated cell counts were drawn from the amplification of reference gene primers. The repertoire was sequenced with immunoSEQ multiplex PCR; TCRdb's copy has only in-frame clones and lacks some. V, J and clone size derive from that table, while D and trimming were established from the DNA sequence. The data show 150,000 or so clones, approximately 86% seen once. Sequencing input: peripheral blood. This receptor was obtained from a woman in her sixties with acute or convalescent COVID-19. This chain links TRBV10-3 with TRBJ1-1; D possibly corresponds to TRBD1 (5 bases). CDR3 region: CAISEVGGEGTEAFF. As DNA, the CDR3 is TGTGCCATCAGTGAGGTGGGGGGAGAGGGCACTGAAGCTTTCTTT.